This T cell receptor beta chain was obtained from a study of blood T cell repertoires in COVID-19. Turning to the study itself: Both acute and convalescent COVID-19 samples were obtained from the United States, Italy and Spain. Sample material is recorded as cDNA or gDNA derived from T cells, B-cell-depleted T cells, or PBMCs.

In the authors' methods: Estimation of nucleated cell counts was performed using reference gene primer amplification. Sequencing was performed with immunoSEQ multiplex PCR; in TCRdb, only in-frame clones are kept and a portion is missing. D and trimming were read from the DNA, whereas the V and J calls and clone size are those reported in that table. The table includes roughly 35,000 clones, about 88% detected once. The CDR3 has 14 amino acids. V dropped 4 bases and J dropped 7 bases, with 14 bases sitting between them. CDR1 and CDR2 (germline): WNHNN, SYGVQD (reference sequence). This clone was observed a handful of times.

The V and J genes are TRBV10-1 and TRBJ1-5, with D possibly matching TRBD1 (6 bases). The receptor was derived from a man aged 55 to 70 with active COVID-19. The sample consisted of peripheral blood. The CDR3 protein is CASSVGGSGQPQHF. CDR3 coding DNA: TGCGCCAGCAGTGTAGGGGGAAGCGGCCAGCCCCAGCATTTT.